The 29 T cell receptor beta chains reported below all come from one sample, sequenced in a study of blood T cells in healthy people across ages. Primed by a sample-barcoded 5' primer and a J-beta primer mix, a second PCR proceeded for about 6 to 12 cycles. One entry per CDR3 protein, called by TCRdb with MiXCR from the 5' RACE reads. The repertoire includes some 890,000 distinct CDR3 sequences, about 27% of them detected once, and 10% sits in the top ten. The same sample was also studied in work on T cells of mothers and their children.

Sequenced input: blood. The source of these receptors is a woman in her thirties or forties in good health.

V is TRBV20-1 and J is TRBJ1-4; no reliable D call. Trimming stripped 0 bases from V and 7 bases from J, with 12 bases between. CDR3 length: 14 residues. The germline gives CDR1 DFQATT, CDR2 SNEGSKA (reference sequence). The CDR3 spells CSARDAVGVEKLFF. CDR3 DNA sequence: TGCAGTGCTAGAGATGCAGTGGGCGTTGAAAAACTGTTTTTT.

The chain uses TRBV20-1 and TRBJ1-2, with unresolved D. CDR3 length: 12 amino acids. Per germline, CDR1 DFQATT and CDR2 SNEGSKA (reference sequence). V lost 3 bases and J 1 base, leaving 6 bases between the germline ends. CDR3 coding DNA: TGCAGTGCTAGTAACATTAACTATGGCTACACCTTC. Its protein is CSASNINYGYTF.

This clonotype was picked up a small number of times. V usage is TRBV10-3 and J usage is TRBJ2-2; a weak D match, TRBD1 (6 bases). This CDR3 has 14 residues. Germline loops: CDR1 ENHRY, CDR2 SYGVKD. Trimming cost V 5 bases and J 3 bases, with 10 bases left between them. The CDR3 protein is CAISQSGDTGELFF. CDR3 DNA sequence: TGTGCCATCAGTCAATCAGGGGACACCGGGGAGCTGTTTTTT.

This clonotype has a single count. The chain recombines TRBV7-2 with TRBJ2-3, with TRBD1 matching 7 bases. The CDR3 sequence is 15 residues long. Germline V CDR1 and CDR2: SGHTA, FQGNSA. The junction had 4 bases not matched to a gene; V was cut back by 4 bases and J by 0 bases. For the CDR3, the DNA is TGTGCCAGCAGCTCACAGGGGTTAAGCACAGATACGCAGTATTTT. Amino acid sequence: CASSSQGLSTDTQYF.

This clonotype came up many times. The J gene is TRBJ2-7, the V gene TRBV20-1; D unclear. CDR1 and CDR2 from the germline V gene are DFQATT and SNEGSKA (reference sequence). The CDR3 loop spans 13 amino acids. The V and J ends lost 2 bases and 4 bases respectively, with 12 bases between them. DNA of the CDR3: TGCAGTGCTAGAAAGGACCTGGGGTACGAGCAGTACTTC. It encodes CSARKDLGYEQYF.

The chain recombines TRBV7-9 with TRBJ2-1, with 8 bases aligning to TRBD2. This CDR3 has 18 residues. Germline V CDR1 and CDR2: SEHNR, FQNEAQ (reference sequence). The V segment lost 5 bases and the J segment 7 bases; nucleotides outside the gene matches: 19. The CDR3 sequence is CASSPPGSAGGLWNEQFF. The CDR3 coding sequence is TGTGCCAGCAGCCCCCCGGGAAGCGCGGGGGGCCTTTGGAATGAGCAGTTCTTC.

This clonotype was picked up many times. This chain joins TRBV7-2 and TRBJ2-1, with 9 bases that match TRBD2. The germline gives CDR1 SGHTA, CDR2 FQGNSA. The CDR3 spans 15 residues. V gave up 7 bases and J gave up 4 bases; unmatched junction bases: 8. CDR3 DNA sequence: TGTGCCAGCATTCCGGCCAGCGGGGGGTACAATGAGCAGTTCTTC. It encodes CASIPASGGYNEQFF.

Of note for this clonotype: This may stem from a read error, because a much larger clone lies one nucleotide away. The rearrangement uses TRBV4-3 and TRBJ2-7; a weak D match, TRBD2 (5 bases). The CDR3 length is 15 residues. V was pared by 1 base and J by 2 bases, with 12 bases between. Germline V gene sequence: CDR1 LGHNA, CDR2 YSLEER. CDR3 sequence (DNA): TGCGCCAGCAGCCAAGGGCCAGCGGAGACCTACGAGCAGTACTTC. Its protein product is CASSQGPAETYEQYF.

V is TRBV12-3 or TRBV12-4 and J is TRBJ2-2; 7 nucleotides align to TRBD1. The CDR3 has 15 residues. With V trimmed by 5 bases and J by 5 bases, 8 bases remained unmatched. The CDR3 loop reads CASSPEDRATGELFF. The CDR3 DNA sequence: TGTGCCAGCAGTCCCGAAGACAGGGCGACCGGGGAGCTGTTTTTT.

The gene calls are TRBV14 and TRBJ1-2, with 10 bases aligning to TRBD1. CDR3 size: 15 residues. Germline CDR1 and CDR2: SGHDN and FVKESK. The trim removed 4 bases at V and 7 bases at J, leaving 9 bases unmatched. In nucleotides, the CDR3 is TGTGCCAGCAGCCCCCGGACAGGGGGTATCTCTGGCTACACCTTC. This translates into CASSPRTGGISGYTF.

This clonotype was found a few times. The rearrangement uses TRBV10-3 and TRBJ2-5; no clear D. This CDR3 spans 14 amino acids. Trimming removed 0 bases at V and 3 bases at J, with 8 bases between. Germline V gene data show CDR1 as ENHRY and CDR2 as SYGVKD. The CDR3 here is CAISESSSKETQYF. Written as DNA, the CDR3 is TGTGCCATCAGTGAGTCGAGCAGCAAAGAGACCCAGTACTTC.

This chain connects TRBV3-1 to TRBJ2-5; TRBD1 matches 10 bases. The CDR3 has 15 amino acids. The V gene's germline CDR1 is LGHDT and CDR2 YNNKEL (reference sequence). V dropped 2 bases and J dropped 6; count of bases not matched to a gene: 6. The CDR3: CASSQTGQGLQTQYF. In nucleotides, the CDR3 is TGTGCCAGCAGCCAAACGGGACAGGGGTTGCAGACCCAGTACTTC.

This clonotype has a count of ten or more. The chain uses TRBV7-6 and TRBJ2-7; no clear D. Germline-derived CDR1 and CDR2 are SGHVS and FNYEAQ. CDR3 length: 14 residues. The ends were cut back, 1 base at V and 0 bases at J, with 7 bases in the middle. The CDR3 sequence: CASSLDLHSYEQYF. In nucleotides, the CDR3 is TGTGCCAGCAGCTTAGACTTACACTCCTACGAGCAGTACTTC.

This sequence joins TRBV20-1 and TRBJ2-5, with TRBD1 identical over 7 bases. The DNA end is a closer match to TRBJ2-7, so the J assignment may be wrong. The CDR3 length is 17 residues. The germline gives CDR1 DFQATT, CDR2 SNEGSKA (reference sequence). In nucleotides, the CDR3 is TGCAGTGCTAGAGATTCTTCTCCTGGACAGGTTGGGCCCGAGCAGTACTTC. Translated: CSARDSSPGQVGPEQYF.

This clonotype was observed many times. This chain joins TRBV29-1 and TRBJ1-1; no reliable D call. The length of the CDR3 is 13 residues. V gave up 3 bases and J gave up 0 bases, with 8 bases separating them. Germline values: CDR1 SQVTM, CDR2 ANQGSEA. The CDR3 region is CSVERELNTEAFF. The CDR3 coding sequence is TGCAGCGTTGAGAGGGAGCTGAACACTGAAGCTTTCTTT. The complete variable domain, with remaining parts taken from reference TRBV29-1 and TRBJ1-1, reads SAVISQKPSRDICQRGTSLTIQCQVDSQVTMMFWYRQQPGQSLTLIATANQGSEATYESGFVIDKFPISRPNLTFSTLTVSNMSPEDSSIYLCSVERELNTEAFFGQGTRLTVV.

This clonotype came up many times. The V call is TRBV19, the J call TRBJ2-7, with a tentative D call TRBD1 (6 bases). The CDR3 is 12 residues long. Germline V gene data show CDR1 as LNHDA and CDR2 as SQIVND (reference sequence). With 3 bases removed from V and 4 bases from J, the gap between germline ends came to 7 bases. CDR3 sequence (DNA): TGTGCCAGTAGTATGGGGGCTTACGAGCAGTACTTC. Translation gives CASSMGAYEQYF.

The table lists this clonotype with many counts. The chain recombines TRBV7-2 with TRBJ2-7; D might be TRBD1 (6 bases). Germline V CDR1 and CDR2: SGHTA, FQGNSA. CDR3 size: 15 residues. Trimming cost V 4 bases and J 4 bases, with 17 bases left between them. The CDR3 here is CASSSQGHQVYEQYF. The CDR3, as DNA: TGTGCCAGCAGCTCGCAGGGACATCAGGTGTACGAGCAGTACTTC.

This clonotype was observed at least ten times. V gene TRBV24-1 combines with J gene TRBJ2-6; the match to TRBD1 covers 8 bases. The V gene end was trimmed by 7 bases and the J gene end by 0 bases; junction bases not matched to a gene: 10. This CDR3 comprises 18 residues. Germline values: CDR1 KGHDR, CDR2 SFDVKD. CDR3: CATSKPGTGLSGANVLTF. Written as DNA, the CDR3 is TGTGCCACCAGCAAACCCGGGACAGGCCTCTCTGGGGCCAACGTCCTGACTTTC.

This clonotype showed up many times. The rearrangement uses TRBV27 and TRBJ2-1; TRBD1 aligns across 9 bases. Germline V gene data show CDR1 as MNHEY and CDR2 as SMNVEV (reference sequence). The trim removed 5 bases at V and 8 bases at J, leaving 4 bases unmatched. This CDR3 is 13 amino acids long. CDR3 in DNA: TGTGCCAGCAGTGTACAGGGGGCGGATGAGCAGTTCTTC. Amino acids: CASSVQGADEQFF.

This clonotype showed up many times. This rearrangement joins TRBV6-1 to TRBJ1-1; 10 positions agree with TRBD1. There are 15 residues in the CDR3. Per the germline V gene, CDR1 is MNHNS and CDR2 is SASEGT. V shed 3 bases, J shed 0 bases, and the junction held 1 base outside the gene matches. CDR3 nucleotides: TGTGCCAGCAGTGACGGGACAGGGGTGAACACTGAAGCTTTCTTT. Translated, it gives CASSDGTGVNTEAFF.

The gene calls are TRBV3-1 and TRBJ2-2; D remains unclear. This CDR3 has 14 residues. Trimming took off 3 bases at V and 8 bases at J, with 13 bases between the two ends. In germline, CDR1 is LGHDT, CDR2 YNNKEL (reference sequence). In nucleotides, the CDR3 is TGTGCCAGCAGCCAGCCCGGTCCCGGGGGGGAGCTGTTTTTT. It is translated as CASSQPGPGGELFF.

The V and J genes are TRBV5-4 and TRBJ1-1; D uncertain. The CDR3 is 14 amino acids. CDR1 and CDR2 from the germline V gene are SGHNT and YYREEE (reference sequence). V lost 5 bases and J 1 base, leaving 12 bases between the germline ends. This CDR3 is CASSSYSENTEAFF. The CDR3 nucleotides are TGTGCCAGCAGTTCGTACAGCGAGAACACTGAAGCTTTCTTT.

This clonotype occurred many times. This chain joins TRBV7-9 and TRBJ2-5; D unclear. The CDR3 runs 14 residues. Between the trimmed V and J ends, which lost 3 bases and 5 bases, there was a span of 13 bases. The V gene's germline CDR1 is SEHNR and CDR2 FQNEAQ (reference sequence). The CDR3 sequence: CASSFTLNDETQYF. The CDR3 region has the DNA TGTGCCAGCAGCTTTACACTCAACGACGAGACCCAGTACTTC.

Note on this clonotype: A single base separates this from a much larger clone, so it may be a read error. The J gene is TRBJ2-1, the V gene TRBV9; the D is unclear. Germline V gene data show CDR1 as SGDLS and CDR2 as YYNGEE. The V end was cut by 0 bases, the J end by 8 bases, with 21 bases between. The length of the CDR3 is 17 residues. The DNA for the CDR3 is TGTGCCAGCAGCGTAGGGCTAGTGGGCGCCGGTTTGGATGAGCAGTTCTTC. It specifies CASSVGLVGAGLDEQFF.

V usage is TRBV11-2 and J usage is TRBJ1-6; 7 nucleotides line up with TRBD1. Germline CDR1 and CDR2: SGHAT and FQNNGV. Germline trimming cut 4 bases from V and 4 bases from J; bases unmatched to any gene: 4. The CDR3 is 15 residues long. The CDR3 reads CASSSPGQYNSPLHF. DNA of the CDR3: TGTGCCAGCAGCTCCCCGGGACAGTATAATTCACCCCTCCACTTT.

Of note for this clonotype: This sequence may be a read error, since a much larger clone differs from it by one base. The V and J genes are TRBV15 and TRBJ2-4; D possibly matches TRBD1 or TRBD2 (6 bases each). The V gene lost 1 base and the J gene lost 13 bases, with 20 bases spanning the gap. The CDR3 loop spans 15 amino acids. Germline CDR1 reads LNHNV; CDR2 reads YYDKDF (reference sequence). The CDR3 region is CATSRGGTNYNEQYF. CDR3 bases: TGTGCCACCAGCAGAGGCGGGACAAATTACAATGAGCAGTACTTC.

The chain combines TRBV2 with TRBJ1-2; D uncertain. Trimming took 5 bases from V and 4 from J, leaving 8 bases between them. The CDR3 length is 12 residues. Germline assignment: CDR1 SNHLY and CDR2 FYNNEI. The CDR3, as DNA: TGTGCCAGCAGTCAGCATGGCTATGGCTACACCTTC. Its translation is CASSQHGYGYTF.

This clonotype came up many times. J is TRBJ2-5 and V is TRBV11-2; TRBD1 is a possible D gene (6 bases). Germline-derived CDR1 and CDR2 are SGHAT and FQNNGV. V lost 5 bases and J 5 bases, leaving 18 bases between the germline ends. This CDR3 is built from 15 residues. The DNA of the CDR3 is TGTGCCAGCAGCCCCGGGGACATAACTTCGGAGACCCAGTACTTC. It is translated as CASSPGDITSETQYF. The full variable domain, rest sourced from reference TRBV11-2 and TRBJ2-5, is EAGVAQSPRYKIIEKRQSVAFWCNPISGHATLYWYQQILGQGPKLLIQFQNNGVVDDSQLPKDRFSAERLKGVDSTLKIQPAKLEDSAVYLCASSPGDITSETQYFGPGTRLLVL.

The table lists this clonotype with many counts. The chain couples TRBV10-3 to TRBJ1-2; 7 nucleotides align to TRBD1. The CDR3 spans 12 residues. Germline CDR1 and CDR2: ENHRY and SYGVKD. Unmatched junction bases numbered 8, after V lost 9 bases and J lost 7 bases. In nucleotides, the CDR3 is TGTGCCATTTCTAACGACAGGGCTGGCTACACCTTC. Encoded protein: CAISNDRAGYTF.